The next 32 T cell receptor beta chains were all read from a single sample in a study of CD8+ T cells in alopecia areata. cDNA reverse transcribed from extracted RNA served as the sequencing template. Clones were read by immunoSEQ multiplex PCR, and TCRdb kept only the in-frame ones, dropping some. The table has roughly 150,000 clones, about 54% seen once. The sample comprised CD4+ T cells sorted from blood. The receptors shown here come from a human donor in good health.

The rearrangement links TRBV7-9 to TRBJ2-3, with 8 bases identical to TRBD2. This CDR3 has 14 residues. Unmatched junction bases numbered 3, after V lost 5 bases and J lost 2 bases. The V gene's germline CDR1 is SEHNR and CDR2 FQNEAQ (reference sequence). The CDR3 loop is CASSKRELTDTQYF. The CDR3 DNA follows: TGTGCCAGCAGCAAGCGGGAGCTCACAGATACGCAGTATTTT.

The chain couples TRBV23-1 to TRBJ2-7, with 12 bases matching TRBD2. TRBV23-1 is an ORF, and what it does is uncertain. V lost 10 bases and J lost 5; bases outside the gene matches: 27. CDR3 length: 20 residues. Here the CDR3 DNA reads TGCGCCACCCCATCCCGGAGCGGACGTATAACTAGCGGGAGGATCCACGAGCAGTACTTC. Translating gives CATPSRSGRITSGRIHEQYF.

CDR3 region: CASSQRRVTLAKNIQYF. CDR3 nucleotides: TGCGCCAGCAGTCAACGGCGTGTGACCTTAGCCAAAAACATTCAGTACTTC. V is TRBV23-1 and J is TRBJ2-4; D gene ambiguous. TRBV23-1 is placed among ORFs of uncertain function. The CDR3 is 17 residues long. Trimming shortened V by 2 bases and J by 0 bases, and 14 bases separated the two germline ends.

As regards this clone: The sample holds other DNA sequences that translate to the same CDR3. This chain connects TRBV29-1 to TRBJ2-5; D not certain. Germline V gene sequence: CDR1 SQVTM, CDR2 ANQGSEA. V gave up 4 bases and J gave up 4 bases, with 4 bases separating them. The CDR3 length is 10 residues. Written as DNA, the CDR3 is TGCAGCGTTGGGGGAGAGACCCAGTACTTC. The encoded protein is CSVGGETQYF.

This clone was found a few times. The DNA of the CDR3 is TGTGCCAGCAATAGCGGGAGTTTTTACGAGCAGTACTTC. Translated, it gives CASNSGSFYEQYF. The V and J genes are TRBV28 and TRBJ2-7; 9 bases fit TRBD2. The CDR3 runs to 13 residues. V was pared by 7 bases and J by 4 bases, with 5 bases of the junction left unmatched. CDR1 and CDR2 from the germline V gene are MDHEN and SYDVKM.

The genes are TRBV5-1 and TRBJ2-7, with 7 bases lining up with TRBD1. The trim removed 0 bases at V and 4 bases at J, leaving 7 bases unmatched. The germline V gene encodes CDR1 SGHRS and CDR2 YFSETQ. This CDR3 contains 15 residues. The CDR3 here is CASSLDVGGGYEQYF. CDR3 bases: TGCGCCAGCAGCTTGGATGTAGGGGGCGGGTACGAGCAGTACTTC.

A few counts support this clone. The chain recombines TRBV10-3 with TRBJ1-3; D not resolved. CDR3 length equals 12 residues. V was clipped by 3 bases and J by 7 bases, with 7 bases between them. Germline CDR1 reads ENHRY; CDR2 reads SYGVKD. CDR3: CAISDTGNTIYF. The CDR3 DNA reads TGTGCCATCAGTGACACCGGCAACACCATATATTTT.

This chain links TRBV5-4 with TRBJ1-4, with D unclear. With 1 base removed from V and 5 bases from J, the gap between germline ends came to 6 bases. CDR3 length: 13 residues. The V gene's germline CDR1 is SGHNT and CDR2 YYREEE (reference sequence). The CDR3 sequence: CASSLFPNEKLFF. In DNA, the CDR3 is TGTGCCAGCAGCTTGTTCCCGAATGAAAAACTGTTTTTT.

The chain recombines TRBV28 with TRBJ2-7; 7 positions match TRBD2. V was clipped by 2 bases and J by 9 bases; unmatched bases: 7. In germline, CDR1 is MDHEN, CDR2 SYDVKM. The CDR3 runs to 13 residues. CDR3 sequence: CASSLLAAEGQYF. For the CDR3, the DNA is TGTGCCAGCAGTTTACTAGCGGCCGAAGGGCAGTACTTC.

V and J are TRBV19 and TRBJ1-1; tentative D call: TRBD1 (5 bases). CDR3 length equals 11 residues. The V gene's germline CDR1 is LNHDA and CDR2 SQIVND (reference sequence). Trimming took 5 bases from V and 7 from J, leaving 8 bases between them. The CDR3 DNA sequence: TGTGCCAGTAGTGTGACAGTTGAAGCTTTCTTT. Encoded protein: CASSVTVEAFF.

J is TRBJ2-7 and V is TRBV5-6; D tentatively fits TRBD1 or TRBD2 (6 bases each). The CDR3 runs to 15 residues. V lost 3 bases to trimming and J lost 1 base, with 14 bases between them. The germline V gene has CDR1 SGHDT and CDR2 YYEEEE. The CDR3 sequence: CASSWFGGASYEQYF. The CDR3 DNA reads TGTGCCAGCAGCTGGTTCGGGGGCGCATCCTACGAGCAGTACTTC.

The chain uses TRBV19 and TRBJ1-3; D is unclear. The ends were cut back, 5 bases at V and 2 bases at J, with 10 bases in the middle. Germline V gives CDR1 LNHDA, CDR2 SQIVND (reference sequence). The CDR3 is 14 residues long. CDR3 in amino acids: CASSEGEPGNTIYF. Written as DNA, the CDR3 is TGTGCCAGTAGTGAGGGTGAGCCTGGAAACACCATATATTTT.

Here the CDR3 DNA reads TGCGCCAGCAGCCCTGGGCCATGGCAGGGATACACAGATACGCAGTATTTT. This translates into CASSPGPWQGYTDTQYF. The chain is built from TRBV5-1 and TRBJ2-3; a possible D gene is TRBD1 (5 bases). The CDR3 runs to 17 residues. Germline values: CDR1 SGHRS, CDR2 YFSETQ. With 4 bases removed from V and 2 bases from J, the gap between germline ends came to 20 bases.

This clone was seen only a few times. V gene TRBV4-1 combines with J gene TRBJ1-2; D is unclear. The V end was cut by 1 base, the J end by 5 bases, with 11 bases between. The CDR3 is made up of 14 amino acids. Germline CDR1 MGHRA, CDR2 YSYEKL. For the CDR3, the DNA is TGCGCCAGCAGCCAAGCGGCAGCGTTATATGGCTACACCTTC. It translates to CASSQAAALYGYTF.

This chain joins TRBV2 and TRBJ2-7; 8 nucleotides match TRBD2. CDR3 length equals 14 residues. The ends lost 5 bases at V and 3 bases at J; junction bases unmatched: 6. The germline CDR1 and CDR2 sequences are SNHLY and FYNNEI. The CDR3 protein is CASSPTSGDYEQYF. The CDR3 nucleotides are TGTGCCAGCAGTCCCACTAGCGGTGACTACGAGCAGTACTTC.

In its sample, this clone was seen a few times. The chain uses TRBV14 and TRBJ2-1; no clear D gene. This CDR3 spans 14 amino acids. The ends were cut back, 5 bases at V and 6 bases at J, with 14 bases in the middle. CDR1 is SGHDN, CDR2 FVKESK, per germline. Written as DNA, the CDR3 is TGTGCCAGCAGCTTCCGGACGGCGCTCAATGAGCAGTTCTTC. As protein: CASSFRTALNEQFF.

The chain couples TRBV25-1 to TRBJ1-1; D is unresolved. Trimming left V 1 base short and J 4 bases short, with 13 bases between. CDR3 size: 15 residues. Germline V gives CDR1 MGHDK, CDR2 SYGVNS. CDR3 protein: CASSEFGVKTTEAFF. Here the CDR3 DNA reads TGTGCCAGCAGTGAATTTGGGGTTAAGACCACTGAAGCTTTCTTT. Filled out from reference TRBV25-1 and TRBJ1-1, the complete variable domain reads EADIYQTPRYLVIGTGKKITLECSQTMGHDKMYWYQQDPGMELHLIHYSYGVNSTEKGDLSSESTVSRIRTEHFPLTLESARPSHTSQYLCASSEFGVKTTEAFFGQGTRLTVV.

This clone was counted only a few times. The chain joins TRBV19 to TRBJ2-5; D gene ambiguous. The germline CDR1 and CDR2 sequences are LNHDA and SQIVND (reference sequence). The CDR3 runs to 15 residues. Trimming shortened V by 4 bases and J by 0 bases, and 12 bases separated the two germline ends. CDR3 in amino acids: CASSSTAGHQETQYF. Written as DNA, the CDR3 is TGTGCCAGTAGTAGCACGGCAGGCCACCAAGAGACCCAGTACTTC.

The sample holds a few counts of this clone. The V call is TRBV6-5, the J call TRBJ2-2; D remains ambiguous. The V end was cut by 2 bases, the J end by 7 bases, with 11 bases between. CDR3 size: 14 residues. Germline-derived CDR1 and CDR2 are MNHEY and SVGAGI. The CDR3 nucleotides read TGTGCCAGCAGTTACAAATGGGGAATCGGGGAGCTGTTTTTT. This sequence encodes CASSYKWGIGELFF.

This clone turned up a few times. The genes are TRBV30 and TRBJ2-6; D uncertain. The V and J ends lost 8 bases and 3 bases respectively, with 11 bases between them. Germline V gene sequence: CDR1 GTSNPN, CDR2 SVGIG (reference sequence). This CDR3 has 13 residues. DNA for the CDR3: TGTGCCATGGATAGGGATGGGGCCAACGTCCTGACTTTC. Encoded protein: CAMDRDGANVLTF.

This chain links TRBV6-5 with TRBJ2-1, with a possible D match to TRBD2 (7 bases). CDR1 is MNHEY, CDR2 SVGAGI, per germline. This CDR3 is built from 14 residues. V was cut by 8 bases and J by 7 bases, with 18 bases left in between. The CDR3 sequence: CASGREGGANEQFF. The CDR3 bases are TGTGCCAGCGGGAGAGAGGGGGGGGCGAATGAGCAGTTCTTC.

This clone was picked up a small number of times. The CDR3 loop reads CATSTALTYEQYF. The CDR3 DNA is TGTGCCACCTCGACAGCTCTGACCTACGAGCAGTACTTC. J is TRBJ2-7 and V is TRBV10-3; TRBD1 is a possible D gene (5 bases). Germline-derived CDR1 and CDR2 are ENHRY and SYGVKD. Trimming shortened V by 10 bases and J by 2 bases, and 15 bases separated the two germline ends. The CDR3 consists of 13 residues.

The chain combines TRBV4-2 with TRBJ1-2; 10 bases agree with TRBD1. CDR1 and CDR2 from the germline V gene are LGHNA and YNFKEQ. Germline trimming cut 0 bases from V and 3 bases from J; bases unmatched to any gene: 4. The CDR3 is 16 amino acids. This chain's CDR3 is CASSQDPTGGHYGYTF. The CDR3 DNA follows: TGTGCCAGCAGCCAAGACCCGACAGGGGGCCACTATGGCTACACCTTC.

This chain uses TRBV30 with TRBJ1-5; perhaps TRBD1 as D (5 bases). This CDR3 region has 13 residues. Trimming shortened V by 2 bases and J by 3 bases, and 8 bases separated the two germline ends. Per germline, CDR1 GTSNPN and CDR2 SVGIG (reference sequence). CDR3 sequence (DNA): TGTGCCTGGAGTCCCAGGGCCAATCAGCCCCAGCATTTT. It specifies CAWSPRANQPQHF.

The V gene is TRBV2, the J gene TRBJ1-1; TRBD1 aligns across 7 bases. Unmatched junction bases numbered 3, after V lost 6 bases and J lost 8 bases. The CDR3 extends over 11 amino acids. Germline-derived CDR1 and CDR2 are SNHLY and FYNNEI. CDR3 amino acids: CASSLQGEAFF. The CDR3 DNA is TGTGCCAGCAGCCTACAGGGGGAAGCTTTCTTT.

The chain recombines TRBV2 with TRBJ2-1; 10 positions match TRBD2. The CDR3 consists of 15 residues. Looked up from germline, CDR1 is SNHLY and CDR2 is FYNNEI. After removal of 4 bases from V and 7 bases from J, the junction contained 7 bases not matched to a gene. The CDR3 region has the DNA TGTGCCAGCAGTGGGCTAGCGGGAGACTGGAATGAGCAGTTCTTC. Translated: CASSGLAGDWNEQFF.

This clone has a handful of counts. J is TRBJ1-5 and V is TRBV5-1; D remains unclear. This CDR3 has 13 amino acids. V dropped 0 bases and J dropped 5 bases, with 6 bases sitting between them. Germline V gene sequence: CDR1 SGHRS, CDR2 YFSETQ. CDR3 sequence (DNA): TGCGCCAGCAGCTTGGGAGGGCATCAGCCCCAGCATTTT. This sequence encodes CASSLGGHQPQHF. The whole variable domain, filled in from reference TRBV5-1 and TRBJ1-5, reads KAGVTQTPRYLIKTRGQQVTLSCSPISGHRSVSWYQQTPGQGLQFLFEYFSETQRNKGNFPGRFSGRQFSNSRSEMNVSTLELGDSALYLCASSLGGHQPQHFGDGTRLSIL.

This clone was observed at least ten times. The genes are TRBV28 and TRBJ2-7, with 7 bases identical to TRBD2. CDR3 length: 14 residues. Germline CDR1 reads MDHEN; CDR2 reads SYDVKM. The junction had 9 bases not matched to a gene; V was cut back by 10 bases and J by 0 bases. The DNA of the CDR3 is TGTGCCATTGGGCGGGGCGGGAGCTCCTACGAGCAGTACTTC. This encodes CAIGRGGSSYEQYF.

The chain uses TRBV19 and TRBJ2-7; D possibly corresponds to TRBD2 (6 bases). Trimming cost V 3 bases and J 7 bases, with 22 bases left between them. CDR3 length: 16 amino acids. Germline V gives CDR1 LNHDA, CDR2 SQIVND (reference sequence). The DNA of the CDR3 is TGTGCCAGTAGTATTGGCGTGACAGTTGGGAGGAGGGAGCAGTACTTC. Translation gives CASSIGVTVGRREQYF. Together with reference TRBV19 and TRBJ2-7, the CDR3 gives the full variable domain: DGGITQSPKYLFRKEGQNVTLSCEQNLNHDAMYWYRQDPGQGLRLIYYSQIVNDFQKGDIAEGYSVSREKKESFPLTVTSAQKNPTAFYLCASSIGVTVGRREQYFGPGTRLTVT.

This sequence joins TRBV29-1 and TRBJ1-1; D gene ambiguous. From germline, CDR1 is SQVTM and CDR2 ANQGSEA. The CDR3 extends over 14 amino acids. Trimming took off 4 bases at V and 1 base at J, with 13 bases between the two ends. CDR3 in amino acids: CSVVGNGPNTEAFF. CDR3 in DNA: TGCAGCGTTGTGGGGAATGGACCGAACACTGAAGCTTTCTTT.

This clone was seen only a few times. The CDR3 nucleotides read TGTGCCAGCTTACGGGGGGAGACCCAGTACTTC. Translation: CASLRGETQYF. The chain carries TRBV28 and TRBJ2-5, with a weak D call TRBD2 (6 bases). Deletions cut 8 bases from V and 5 bases from J, with 9 bases between. This CDR3 spans 11 amino acids. Looked up from germline, CDR1 is MDHEN and CDR2 is SYDVKM.

This clone was recorded once. The J gene is TRBJ2-3, the V gene TRBV14; TRBD2 matches at 8 bases. The V and J ends lost 4 bases and 3 bases, in that order; junction bases with no gene match: 6. This CDR3 is built from 15 residues. CDR1 is SGHDN, CDR2 FVKESK, per germline. The CDR3 reads CASSPTSGKTDTQYF. The DNA of the CDR3 is TGTGCCAGCAGCCCAACTAGCGGAAAGACAGATACGCAGTATTTT.